These 19 T cell receptor beta chains originate from one sample sequenced in a study of blood T cells in healthy people across ages. For the second PCR, which ran for about 6 to 12 cycles, a sample-barcoded 5' primer and a J-beta primer mix were used. TCRdb independently ran MiXCR on the 5' RACE reads; one entry per CDR3 protein. The sample records fewer than 750,000 distinct CDR3 sequences, more than 45% being singletons. The specimen sequenced was blood. Receptors originate from an elderly man in good health.

The chain is built from TRBV11-2 and TRBJ2-3; a possible D gene is TRBD1 (6 bases). The CDR3 is made up of 14 amino acids. V lost 4 bases to trimming and J lost 4 bases, with 12 bases between them. The germline V gene has CDR1 SGHAT and CDR2 FQNNGV. The CDR3, as DNA: TGTGCCAGCAGCTCGGACAGTCCCGCAGATACGCAGTATTTT. Its protein product is CASSSDSPADTQYF.

This clonotype was found a few times. The chain is built from TRBV24-1 and TRBJ2-3; 9 bases are shared with TRBD2. CDR1 and CDR2 from the germline V gene are KGHDR and SFDVKD. J was trimmed by 1 base and V by 5 bases; bases with no gene match: 3. The CDR3 has 15 amino acids. As DNA, the CDR3 is TGTGCCACCAGTGCCATAGCGGGGGGCACAGATACGCAGTATTTT. This encodes CATSAIAGGTDTQYF.

The chain is built from TRBV6-2 or TRBV6-3 and TRBJ2-3; the D is unclear. Trimming took 1 base from V and 6 from J, leaving 5 bases between them. The CDR3 is 12 residues long. Germline-derived CDR1 and CDR2 are MNHEY and SVGEGT. The CDR3 nucleotides read TGTGCCAGCAGTTACTTGGCCGATACGCAGTATTTT. Translating gives CASSYLADTQYF.

The V and J genes are TRBV4-3 and TRBJ1-6; the match to TRBD1 covers 11 bases. With V trimmed by 0 bases and J by 10 bases, 8 bases remained unmatched. The germline V gene encodes CDR1 LGHNA and CDR2 YSLEER. The CDR3 has 17 amino acids. The CDR3 coding sequence is TGCGCCAGCAGCCAAGATGGGACAGGGGGTCTAGGGTCACCCCTCCACTTT. Translating gives CASSQDGTGGLGSPLHF.

In its sample, this clonotype was seen a few times. This chain connects TRBV7-2 to TRBJ2-1, with TRBD1 as a possible D gene (6 bases). Germline V gene lookup returns CDR1 SGHTA and CDR2 FQGNSA. V dropped 3 bases and J dropped 6 bases, with 12 bases sitting between them. CDR3 size: 14 residues. CDR3 sequence: CASSLSGDGNEQFF. The CDR3 DNA reads TGTGCCAGCAGCTTGTCAGGGGATGGCAATGAGCAGTTCTTC.

This clonotype was recorded once. The J gene is TRBJ2-2, the V gene TRBV7-3; D tentatively reads TRBD1 or TRBD2 (5 bases each). V lost 1 base, J lost 7 bases, and 13 bases lay in between. Germline CDR1 reads SGHTA; CDR2 reads FQGTGA. The CDR3 length is 15 residues. CDR3 region: CASSLSQGRVGELFF. In nucleotides, the CDR3 is TGTGCCAGCAGCTTAAGTCAGGGACGGGTCGGGGAGCTGTTTTTT.

CDR3 region: CASSRDFTQYF. In nucleotides, the CDR3 is TGTGCCAGCAGTAGGGACTTTACGCAGTATTTT. This rearrangement joins TRBV6-2 or TRBV6-3 to TRBJ2-3; D possibly corresponds to TRBD2 (6 bases). Germline CDR1 MNHEY, CDR2 SVGEGT. This CDR3 has 11 residues. V lost 5 bases, J lost 8 bases, and 8 bases lay in between.

CDR3 bases: TGTGCCAGCAGCCCCGGACAGGGAGGGGAAAAACTGTTTTTT. This translates into CASSPGQGGEKLFF. The V and J genes are TRBV7-2 and TRBJ1-4; 8 nucleotides line up with TRBD1. V lost 5 bases to trimming and J lost 8 bases; unmatched junction nucleotides: 7. Germline CDR1 and CDR2: SGHTA and FQGNSA. The CDR3 is 14 residues long.

This clonotype was detected a few times. The J gene is TRBJ2-1, the V gene TRBV14; D is perhaps TRBD2 (5 bases). Trimming pared 5 bases from V and 7 bases from J, leaving 12 bases between. Germline CDR1 reads SGHDN; CDR2 reads FVKESK. CDR3 length: 13 residues. The CDR3 bases are TGTGCCAGCAGCTGGGGAGAGAAAAATGAGCAGTTCTTC. Protein product: CASSWGEKNEQFF.

In this sample, this clonotype turned up a few times. This chain joins TRBV20-1 and TRBJ1-2; D is uncertain. The germline CDR1 and CDR2 sequences are DFQATT and SNEGSKA (reference sequence). The CDR3 loop spans 14 amino acids. V was clipped by 0 bases and J by 8 bases, with 16 bases between them. DNA of the CDR3: TGCAGTGCTAGAGATAGTCGGACGACGACGGGCTACACCTTC. Its protein is CSARDSRTTTGYTF.

This clonotype turned up a few times. The chain is built from TRBV9 and TRBJ2-1, with 8 positions matching TRBD2. The ends lost 4 bases at V and 8 bases at J; junction bases unmatched: 11. The CDR3 contains 15 residues. Germline CDR1 and CDR2: SGDLS and YYNGEE. Here the CDR3 DNA reads TGTGCCAGCAGCCCCATCGGGAGGGCCTTGGATGAGCAGTTCTTC. Its translation is CASSPIGRALDEQFF.

The chain has TRBV4-2 and TRBJ2-3; TRBD2 agrees at 9 bases. Germline V gene data show CDR1 as LGHNA and CDR2 as YNFKEQ. V was pared by 0 bases and J by 3 bases, with 4 bases of the junction left unmatched. The CDR3 spans 16 residues. The CDR3 coding sequence is TGTGCCAGCAGCCAAGATGAGGCGGGGGGGACAGATACGCAGTATTTT. This translates into CASSQDEAGGTDTQYF.

This rearrangement joins TRBV7-2 to TRBJ1-1, with 7 bases that match TRBD1. This CDR3 is built from 16 residues. Germline V gene sequence: CDR1 SGHTA, CDR2 FQGNSA. V dropped 4 bases and J dropped 4; count of bases not matched to a gene: 12. The CDR3 region has the DNA TGTGCCAGCAGCTCCCACTCGACAGGGCGCAGCACTGAAGCTTTCTTT. Its translation is CASSSHSTGRSTEAFF.

The sample holds a few counts of this clonotype. The V and J genes are TRBV2 and TRBJ2-1; 7 bases agree with TRBD2. In germline, CDR1 is SNHLY, CDR2 FYNNEI. The CDR3 extends over 14 amino acids. The V and J ends lost 4 bases and 10 bases, in that order; junction bases with no gene match: 10. CDR3 DNA: TGTGCCAGCAGTGGACTAGCAAGGGGAGCCGAGCAGTTCTTC. Its protein is CASSGLARGAEQFF.

This clonotype was picked up one time. V gene TRBV29-1 combines with J gene TRBJ2-2, with 10 nucleotides matching TRBD1. Germline V lookup: CDR1 SQVTM, CDR2 ANQGSEA. The CDR3 is 15 residues long. Here the CDR3 reads CSFQGGTGDTGELFF. As DNA, the CDR3 is TGCAGTTTCCAGGGCGGGACAGGGGACACCGGGGAGCTGTTTTTT.

DNA of the CDR3: TGTGCCAGCAGTCCTCCCCAGACAGGGAACTATGGCTACACCTTC. Its translation is CASSPPQTGNYGYTF. The V and J genes are TRBV12-3 or TRBV12-4 and TRBJ1-2, with 7 bases lining up with TRBD1. The CDR3 runs to 15 residues. Unmatched junction bases numbered 8, after V lost 5 bases and J lost 2 bases.

This clonotype was seen more than once but under ten times. The chain couples TRBV6-6 to TRBJ1-1; D unclear. V was shortened by 5 bases and J by 6 bases, with 7 bases between the two germline ends. The CDR3 loop spans 11 amino acids. CDR1 and CDR2 (germline): MNHNY, SVGAGI (reference sequence). CDR3 bases: TGTGCCAGCAGTGGACCCGCTGAAGCTTTCTTT. It yields the protein CASSGPAEAFF.

The chain is built from TRBV29-1 and TRBJ2-1, with D possibly being TRBD1 (5 bases). CDR1 and CDR2 from the germline V gene are SQVTM and ANQGSEA. V gave up 4 bases and J gave up 5 bases, with 9 bases separating them. This CDR3 contains 12 residues. The CDR3 is CSVVSGNNEQFF. CDR3 DNA sequence: TGCAGCGTTGTATCAGGGAACAATGAGCAGTTCTTC.

This chain connects TRBV6-2 or TRBV6-3 to TRBJ1-5; D is undetermined. This CDR3 comprises 15 residues. Germline CDR1 MNHEY, CDR2 SVGEGT. The ends were cut back, 2 bases at V and 6 bases at J, with 14 bases in the middle. The CDR3 reads CASSYGGRIGQPQHF. CDR3 bases: TGTGCCAGCAGTTACGGTGGGCGGATCGGTCAGCCCCAGCATTTT.